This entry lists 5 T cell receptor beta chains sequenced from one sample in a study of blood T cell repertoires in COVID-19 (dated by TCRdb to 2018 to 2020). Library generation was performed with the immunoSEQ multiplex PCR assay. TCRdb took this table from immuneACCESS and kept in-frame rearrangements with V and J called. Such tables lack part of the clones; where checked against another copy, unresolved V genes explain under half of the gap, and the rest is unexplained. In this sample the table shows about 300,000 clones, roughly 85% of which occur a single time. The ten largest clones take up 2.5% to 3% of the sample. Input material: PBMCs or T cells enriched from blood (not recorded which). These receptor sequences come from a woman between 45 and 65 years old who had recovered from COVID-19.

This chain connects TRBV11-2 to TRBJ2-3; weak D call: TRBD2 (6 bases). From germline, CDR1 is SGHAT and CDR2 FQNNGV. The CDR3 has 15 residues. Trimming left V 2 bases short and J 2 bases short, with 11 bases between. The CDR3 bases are TGTGCCAGCAGCTTAATACTAGCCTCCACAGATACGCAGTATTTT. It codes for CASSLILASTDTQYF.

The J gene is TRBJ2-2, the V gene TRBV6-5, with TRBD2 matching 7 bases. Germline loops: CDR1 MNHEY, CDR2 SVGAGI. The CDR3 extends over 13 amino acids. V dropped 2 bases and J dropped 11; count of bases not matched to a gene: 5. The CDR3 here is CASSYPRGGELFF. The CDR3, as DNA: TGTGCCAGCAGTTACCCGCGCGGGGGAGAGCTGTTTTTT.

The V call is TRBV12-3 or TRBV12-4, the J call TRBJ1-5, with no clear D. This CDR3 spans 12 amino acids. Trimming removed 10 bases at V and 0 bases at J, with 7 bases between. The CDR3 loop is CATGYSNQPQHF. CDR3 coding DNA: TGTGCCACCGGGTATAGCAATCAGCCCCAGCATTTT.

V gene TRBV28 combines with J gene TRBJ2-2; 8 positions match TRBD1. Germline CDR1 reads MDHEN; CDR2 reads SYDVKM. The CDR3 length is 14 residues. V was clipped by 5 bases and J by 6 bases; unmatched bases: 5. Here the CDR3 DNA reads TGTGCCAGCAGTCCGCAGGGGGCGGCCGGGGAGCTGTTTTTT. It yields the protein CASSPQGAAGELFF.

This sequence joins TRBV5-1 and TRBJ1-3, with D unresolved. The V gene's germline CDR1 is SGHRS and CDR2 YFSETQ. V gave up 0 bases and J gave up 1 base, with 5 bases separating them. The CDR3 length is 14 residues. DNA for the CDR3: TGCGCCAGCAGCTTGGAGCATTCTGGAAACACCATATATTTT. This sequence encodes CASSLEHSGNTIYF.